This T cell receptor (beta chain) was captured by sequencing in a study of persistence of HIV-infected CD4 T cells. Study as a whole: The sample holds CD4+ T cells responsive to CMV or HIV-1 Gag.

Sequencing used immunoSEQ version 4 in survey mode. Measured with immunoSEQ multiplex PCR; TCRdb has only the in-frame clones, and not every one. The data contain about 64,000 clones, about 69% of them singletons. Overlapping HIV-1 Gag 15-mer peptides at approximately 0.96 ug per peptide per mL were used. Sorted nonresponding memory CD4+ T cells were CD40L-negative, CD69-negative, CD45RO-high. Germline CDR1 is SGHDN and CDR2 is FVKESK. V trimming: 4 bases; J trimming: 9 bases; junction bases outside the gene matches: 10. The CDR3 is 15 residues long. As for this clone: Its antigen is undetermined.

The material sequenced was CD4+ T cells sorted from PBMCs after approximately 19-hour stimulation, taken from a patient who received antiretroviral therapy. The receptor was derived from an adult man with HIV who was CMV-seropositive. The rearrangement links TRBV14 to TRBJ2-1, with TRBD1 matching 9 bases. Here the CDR3 DNA reads TGTGCCAGCAGCCGCCTCGGGACAGGGAGCGGTGAGCAGTTCTTC. Its protein is CASSRLGTGSGEQFF.